The 27 T cell receptor beta chains presented below share a single source sample, sequenced in a study of CD8+ T cells in alopecia areata. Extracted RNA was reverse transcribed, and the resulting cDNA served as sequencing template. Generated by immunoSEQ multiplex PCR, the TCRdb table keeps only in-frame clones and is missing some. The repertoire includes about 190,000 clones, approximately 56% of them detected once, and 14% to 15% sits in the top ten. The sample here was CD4+ T cells sorted from blood, taken at week 0. The receptor source for this set is a human donor with alopecia areata.

There are a few counts of this clone. This chain connects TRBV14 to TRBJ1-1; maybe TRBD1 (6 bases). The CDR3 totals 15 residues. V was pared by 2 bases and J by 0 bases, with 10 bases between. Germline V gene sequence: CDR1 SGHDN, CDR2 FVKESK. CDR3 nucleotide sequence: TGTGCCAGCAGCCAATTTACAGGGTTGAACACTGAAGCTTTCTTT. Translation: CASSQFTGLNTEAFF. Complete variable domain (other parts from reference TRBV14 and TRBJ1-1): EAGVTQFPSHSVIEKGQTVTLRCDPISGHDNLYWYRRVMGKEIKFLLHFVKESKQDESGMPNNRFLAERTGGTYSTLKVQPAELEDSGVYFCASSQFTGLNTEAFFGQGTRLTVV.

There are a few counts of this clone. The rearrangement links TRBV19 to TRBJ2-2; 16 nucleotides line up with TRBD2. The CDR3 totals 20 residues. V was pared by 5 bases and J by 0 bases, with 9 bases of the junction left unmatched. Per germline, CDR1 LNHDA and CDR2 SQIVND (reference sequence). The CDR3: CASSPRGTSGGVPNTGELFF. CDR3 DNA: TGTGCCAGTAGTCCCCGCGGGACTAGCGGGGGGGTGCCGAACACCGGGGAGCTGTTTTTT.

This chain's CDR3 is CSVALTLNTEAFF. The DNA for the CDR3 is TGCAGCGTTGCTCTGACCCTGAACACTGAAGCTTTCTTT. V and J are TRBV29-1 and TRBJ1-1; unclear D gene. Germline-derived CDR1 and CDR2 are SQVTM and ANQGSEA. The CDR3 extends over 13 amino acids. Trimming left V 4 bases short and J 0 bases short, with 9 bases between.

The chain couples TRBV30 to TRBJ2-5; 9 nucleotides agree with TRBD2. Per the germline V gene, CDR1 is GTSNPN and CDR2 is SVGIG (reference sequence). V shed 4 bases and J 5 bases; nucleotides not matched to a gene: 5. This CDR3 contains 13 residues. The CDR3 region is CAWTAGGRETQYF. The CDR3 nucleotides are TGTGCCTGGACAGCGGGGGGCCGGGAGACCCAGTACTTC.

This clone was detected a few times. The chain recombines TRBV19 with TRBJ2-4, with TRBD2 identical over 7 bases. Germline CDR1 LNHDA, CDR2 SQIVND (reference sequence). This CDR3 comprises 15 residues. With V trimmed by 5 bases and J by 0 bases, 4 bases remained unmatched. The CDR3 spells CASSWTSPAKNIQYF. The DNA of the CDR3 is TGTGCCAGTAGTTGGACTAGTCCAGCCAAAAACATTCAGTACTTC.

The chain combines TRBV23-1 with TRBJ1-2; D is unresolved. TRBV23-1 counts as an open reading frame of uncertain function. The V gene lost 3 bases and the J gene lost 5 bases, with 13 bases spanning the gap. CDR3 length equals 14 residues. CDR3 in amino acids: CASSHAASQYGYTF. The CDR3 DNA is TGCGCCAGCAGTCACGCGGCCTCCCAGTATGGCTACACCTTC.

The chain is built from TRBV10-3 and TRBJ2-7; 7 nucleotides align to TRBD1. The length of the CDR3 is 12 residues. Trimming cost V 11 bases and J 5 bases; bases outside gene matches: 9. Per the germline V gene, CDR1 is ENHRY and CDR2 is SYGVKD. The CDR3 DNA reads TGTGCCGTCCGACAGGGTCCCGACGAGCAGTACTTC. Protein sequence: CAVRQGPDEQYF.

V and J are TRBV2 and TRBJ2-3; unclear D gene. The CDR3 consists of 15 residues. Germline assignment: CDR1 SNHLY and CDR2 FYNNEI. V lost 4 bases to trimming and J lost 0 bases, with 11 bases between them. CDR3 loop: CASSAGSSSTDTQYF. CDR3 sequence (DNA): TGTGCCAGCAGTGCCGGTAGCTCTAGCACAGATACGCAGTATTTT.

Comments on this clone: The sample carries other DNA sequences with the same CDR3. The chain uses TRBV30 and TRBJ1-1; a possible D gene is TRBD1 (6 bases). The germline gives CDR1 GTSNPN, CDR2 SVGIG (reference sequence). CDR3 length: 13 amino acids. Trimming left V 4 bases short and J 1 base short, with 10 bases between. This CDR3 is CAWTGQPNTEAFF. The CDR3 DNA sequence: TGTGCCTGGACCGGACAGCCGAACACTGAAGCTTTCTTT.

This chain links TRBV2 with TRBJ2-3, with TRBD2 identical over 9 bases. Germline V CDR1 and CDR2: SNHLY, FYNNEI. CDR3 length: 14 amino acids. V lost 4 bases, J lost 5 bases, and 4 bases stayed unmatched. CDR3 amino acids: CASSGSGGGDTQYF. As DNA, the CDR3 is TGTGCCAGCAGTGGTAGCGGGGGTGGAGATACGCAGTATTTT.

The rearrangement joins TRBV6-1 to TRBJ2-3; possible D gene TRBD2, 6 bases. Looked up from germline, CDR1 is MNHNS and CDR2 is SASEGT. The CDR3 extends over 14 amino acids. Trimming removed 8 bases from V and 2 bases from J, with 14 bases in between. CDR3 sequence (DNA): TGTGCCAGCCTTTTAGCGGTTCTCACAGATACGCAGTATTTT. It encodes CASLLAVLTDTQYF.

V is TRBV15 and J is TRBJ2-5; D is unresolved. V gave up 2 bases and J gave up 4 bases, with 8 bases separating them. Germline values: CDR1 LNHNV, CDR2 YYDKDF (reference sequence). The CDR3 totals 13 residues. In DNA form, the CDR3 reads TGTGCCACCAGCAGACCGACGGGAGAGACCCAGTACTTC. It codes for CATSRPTGETQYF.

J is TRBJ2-3 and V is TRBV4-1; tentatively, D is TRBD2 (6 bases). V was shortened by 5 bases and J by 4 bases, with 16 bases between the two germline ends. Germline V gene data show CDR1 as MGHRA and CDR2 as YSYEKL. This CDR3 contains 15 residues. The CDR3 nucleotides read TGCGCCAGCAGCATCCGGGCGTGGGGGGCAGATACGCAGTATTTT. Its protein is CASSIRAWGADTQYF.

For the CDR3, the DNA is TGTGCCTGGAGTGTAAGGGAGCTGGAGCAGTACTTC. Translation gives CAWSVRELEQYF. The rearrangement joins TRBV30 to TRBJ2-7, with D tentatively TRBD2 (5 bases). From germline, CDR1 is GTSNPN and CDR2 SVGIG (reference sequence). V lost 0 bases and J lost 7, with 10 bases in between. There are 12 residues in the CDR3.

The chain's CDR3 is CASSRIDSGANVLTF. The CDR3 bases are TGTGCCAGTAGTAGGATAGACTCTGGGGCCAACGTCCTGACTTTC. V gene TRBV19 combines with J gene TRBJ2-6; D remains ambiguous. The CDR3 runs 15 residues. V lost 4 bases and J lost 0, with 7 bases in between. CDR1 and CDR2 from the germline V gene are LNHDA and SQIVND (reference sequence).

The rearrangement links TRBV6-5 to TRBJ2-1; possibly TRBD1 for D (6 bases). V lost 4 bases and J 5 bases, leaving 15 bases between the germline ends. Germline V gene lookup returns CDR1 MNHEY and CDR2 SVGAGI. CDR3 length: 15 residues. The CDR3 sequence: CASSLQGYFNNEQFF. The CDR3 coding sequence is TGTGCCAGCAGTTTACAGGGTTATTTTAACAATGAGCAGTTCTTC.

The rearrangement links TRBV30 to TRBJ1-2, with D unresolved. V lost 1 base and J 4 bases, leaving 19 bases between the germline ends. Looked up from germline, CDR1 is GTSNPN and CDR2 is SVGIG (reference sequence). This CDR3 is built from 16 residues. CDR3 DNA sequence: TGTGCCTGGAGTGGCCAGCGCCCGGGAGGGAGCTATGGCTACACCTTC. This sequence encodes CAWSGQRPGGSYGYTF.

The rearrangement joins TRBV30 to TRBJ1-2; D remains ambiguous. This CDR3 comprises 14 residues. CDR1 is GTSNPN and CDR2 is SVGIG in the germline V gene (reference sequence). The V gene lost 2 bases and the J gene lost 0 bases, with 10 bases spanning the gap. CDR3 in amino acids: CAWSRPTANYGYTF. The CDR3 region has the DNA TGTGCCTGGAGTCGCCCGACGGCTAACTATGGCTACACCTTC.

V usage is TRBV15 and J usage is TRBJ1-6; D might be TRBD1 (6 bases). CDR3 length equals 19 residues. The ends were cut back, 0 bases at V and 8 bases at J, with 23 bases in the middle. Germline V lookup: CDR1 LNHNV, CDR2 YYDKDF (reference sequence). CDR3 DNA: TGTGCCACCAGCAGAGAGCGACCGGACAGCCGAGGGTCGTATTCACCCCTCCACTTT. Protein: CATSRERPDSRGSYSPLHF.

The chain recombines TRBV5-6 with TRBJ2-1, with D uncertain. V lost 1 base to trimming and J lost 4 bases, with 3 bases between them. This CDR3 has 12 residues. Germline V gives CDR1 SGHDT, CDR2 YYEEEE. The DNA for the CDR3 is TGTGCCAGCAGCTTGCCGTACAATGAGCAGTTCTTC. Encoded protein: CASSLPYNEQFF.

The chain recombines TRBV5-1 with TRBJ2-7; TRBD1 might be the D (5 bases). Germline lookup yields CDR1 SGHRS and CDR2 YFSETQ. The V end was cut by 1 base, the J end by 2 bases, with 13 bases between. The CDR3 extends over 15 amino acids. The CDR3 loop reads CASSLTPTDPYEQYF. As DNA, the CDR3 is TGCGCCAGCAGCTTGACTCCGACAGACCCCTACGAGCAGTACTTC.

The rearrangement joins TRBV7-6 to TRBJ2-7; D not resolved. V shed 2 bases and J shed 0 bases, with 2 bases lying between them. The CDR3 is 12 residues long. Germline loops: CDR1 SGHVS, CDR2 FNYEAQ. The CDR3 DNA is TGTGCCAGCAGCTTAAGCTCCTACGAGCAGTACTTC. Amino acid sequence: CASSLSSYEQYF.

Comment on this clone: Other DNA sequences within the sample encode an identical CDR3. V gene TRBV30 combines with J gene TRBJ1-5, with D perhaps TRBD1 (5 bases). V lost 1 base, J lost 0 bases, and 13 bases lay in between. The V gene's germline CDR1 is GTSNPN and CDR2 SVGIG (reference sequence). This CDR3 contains 16 residues. The CDR3 spells CAWSGSWGDSNQPQHF. DNA for the CDR3: TGTGCCTGGAGTGGCAGTTGGGGGGATAGCAATCAGCCCCAGCATTTT.

V gene TRBV15 combines with J gene TRBJ1-6; tentatively, D is TRBD1 (5 bases). The V and J ends lost 5 bases and 10 bases respectively, with 15 bases between them. There are 14 residues in the CDR3. Germline V lookup: CDR1 LNHNV, CDR2 YYDKDF (reference sequence). The CDR3 sequence is CATSLKAGPSPLHF. The CDR3 bases are TGTGCCACCAGCCTTAAGGCGGGGCCATCACCCCTCCACTTT.

V is TRBV6-5 and J is TRBJ1-2; 8 nucleotides agree with TRBD1. This CDR3 spans 15 amino acids. Germline values: CDR1 MNHEY, CDR2 SVGAGI. V shed 5 bases and J 8 bases; nucleotides not matched to a gene: 13. The CDR3 loop is CASSRQGSTVGGYTF. CDR3 coding DNA: TGTGCCAGCAGTCGACAGGGGTCGACGGTGGGGGGCTACACCTTC.

The chain employs TRBV7-9 and TRBJ2-2; a possible D gene is TRBD2 (6 bases). Trimming took 2 bases from V and 1 from J, leaving 14 bases between them. CDR3 length: 17 amino acids. Germline assignment: CDR1 SEHNR and CDR2 FQNEAQ (reference sequence). DNA of the CDR3: TGTGCCAGCAGCTTACCTAGGAGGGGCTTGAACACCGGGGAGCTGTTTTTT. Translating it yields CASSLPRRGLNTGELFF.

The V and J genes are TRBV4-1 and TRBJ1-6; D possibly corresponds to TRBD1 (5 bases). CDR1 and CDR2 from the germline V gene are MGHRA and YSYEKL. CDR3 length: 16 amino acids. V was clipped by 0 bases and J by 8 bases, with 14 bases between them. The CDR3: CASSQDSSGGYSPLHF. The CDR3 nucleotides read TGCGCCAGCAGCCAAGATAGCAGTGGGGGGTATTCACCCCTCCACTTT.